These T cell receptor beta chains were read from a single sample in a study of shared clonotypes between healthy human individuals. Only in-frame clones appear in the TCRdb table, and some are missing; sequencing was by immunoSEQ multiplex PCR. The sample lists around 500,000 clones, about four fifths occurring once. Source material: PBMCs. These receptors were obtained from a woman aged 35 to 49 in good health. Some clones in this sample may be carry-over from other donors' samples. Both conserved end residues are part of each CDR3. The order of the fields is J gene, clone size, D gene, V gene, CDR3 DNA, CDR3 protein. The D gene is left open where the match is weak. Clone sizes are given selectively: once, few, many, or a class where the clone is expanded.

>TRBJ2-3|-|TRBD1|TRBV4-1
TGCGCCAGCAGCCGACGGACAGGGGGCTTGACAGATACGCAGTATTTT
CASSRRTGGLTDTQYF
>TRBJ2-7|-|TRBD1|TRBV28
TGTGCCAGCAGCCCCGGGACAGGGGGTTCGCGGCAGTACTTC
CASSPGTGGSRQYF
>TRBJ2-3|-|TRBD2|TRBV23-1
TGCGCCAGCAGTCAAGCTAGCGGGAGCACAGATACGCAGTATTTT
CASSQASGSTDTQYF
>TRBJ1-2|-|-|TRBV18
TGTGCCAGCCAGGGAGATATCTATGGCTACACCTTC
CASQGDIYGYTF
>TRBJ2-7|-|TRBD1|TRBV14
TGTGCCAGCAGCCAAGATCTGACAGGGGTAAACGAGCAGTACTTC
CASSQDLTGVNEQYF
>TRBJ2-1|-|-|TRBV7-2
TGTGCCAGCAGCTCTGTGACAGGACCATACAATGAGCAGTTCTTC
CASSSVTGPYNEQFF
>TRBJ1-2|-|-|TRBV4-1
TGCGCCAGCAGCCCACGACCACCGGGACTCGAAGCTAACTATGGCTACACCTTC
CASSPRPPGLEANYGYTF
>TRBJ2-1|-|TRBD1|TRBV19
TGTGCCAGTAGTCCCAACGACAGGGGGCACTACAATGAGCAGTTCTTC
CASSPNDRGHYNEQFF
>TRBJ2-7|-|-|TRBV2
TGTGCCAGCAGCGCCCCACTAGGGGTCGTCTACGAGCAGTACTTC
CASSAPLGVVYEQYF
>TRBJ2-3|once|-|TRBV27
TGTGCCAGCAGTTGGGGGCAGGGAAGCACAGATACGCAGTATTTT
CASSWGQGSTDTQYF
>TRBJ2-1|-|TRBD2|TRBV18
TGTGCCAGCTCACCCAGGACTAGCGGTAACAATGAGCAGTTCTTC
CASSPRTSGNNEQFF
>TRBJ2-7|-|TRBD1|TRBV15
TGTGCCACCAGCAGGCCGGGACAGGAGTCCTACGAGCAGTACTTC
CATSRPGQESYEQYF
>TRBJ2-1|-|-|TRBV7-2
TGTGCCAGCAGCTTAACCCCATCGTCGGATGAGCAGTTCTTC
CASSLTPSSDEQFF
>TRBJ1-4|few|-|TRBV18
TGTGCCAGCTCACCCAGCCTAAATGAAAAACTGTTTTTT
CASSPSLNEKLFF
>TRBJ1-5|-|-|TRBV7-9
TGTGCCAGCAGCTTAGATGGGACCCAGCCCCAGCATTTT
CASSLDGTQPQHF
>TRBJ2-5|-|TRBD2|TRBV6-1
TGTGCCACCCGACTAGCGGGGCGGGAGACCCAGTACTTC
CATRLAGRETQYF
>TRBJ1-5|-|-|TRBV2
TGTGCCAGCAGTGAGGGTAGAAACGATCAGCCCCAGCATTTT
CASSEGRNDQPQHF
>TRBJ2-1|once|-|TRBV7-9
TGTGCCAGCAGCTTAGATAGGGTGGGGGGCAGCTCCTACAATGAGCAGTTCTTC
CASSLDRVGGSSYNEQFF
>TRBJ2-2|once|-|TRBV7-8
TGTGCCAGCAGCTTAGAGGTCGTCAGGGCGGACGGGGAGCTGTTTTTT
CASSLEVVRADGELFF
>TRBJ1-2|-|TRBD1|TRBV30
TGTGCCTGGAGTGCCACAGGGGTTGGCTACACCTTC
CAWSATGVGYTF
>TRBJ2-5|-|TRBD2|TRBV18
TGTGCCAGCTCACAGAGTAGCGGGAGAGAGACCCAGTACTTC
CASSQSSGRETQYF
>TRBJ1-4|-|-|TRBV11-2
TGTGCCAGCGGTCGGGGAACTAATGAAAAACTGTTTTTT
CASGRGTNEKLFF
>TRBJ2-1|-|TRBD2|TRBV28
TGTGCCAGCAGTTGGGGACTAGCGGGGAATGAGCAGTTCTTC
CASSWGLAGNEQFF
>TRBJ1-5|-|TRBD1|TRBV14
TGTGCCAGCAGCCACTCCACCCGGGACAGGGGGAATGAGAGCAATCAGCCCCAGCATTTT
CASSHSTRDRGNESNQPQHF
>TRBJ2-3|-|TRBD1|TRBV7-9
TGTGCCAGCAGCTGGACAGGGGGGGCGGATACGCAGTATTTT
CASSWTGGADTQYF
>TRBJ2-5|-|TRBD1|TRBV11-2
TGTGCCAGCAGCTTAGCCAAGACAGGGGGGGTTGAGACCCAGTACTTC
CASSLAKTGGVETQYF
>TRBJ1-2|-|-|TRBV10-3
TGTGCCATCAGTGAGGGTGGGGTCAGGGACTCTGGCTACACCTTC
CAISEGGVRDSGYTF
>TRBJ1-3|-|-|TRBV7-8
TGTGCCAGCAGCCCGGGGGGCTCTGGAAACACCATATATTTT
CASSPGGSGNTIYF
>TRBJ2-7|-|TRBD2|TRBV6-5
TGTGCCAGCAGTTACGGGGCTGCGGGGGGCGCGAAAGAGCAGTACTTC
CASSYGAAGGAKEQYF